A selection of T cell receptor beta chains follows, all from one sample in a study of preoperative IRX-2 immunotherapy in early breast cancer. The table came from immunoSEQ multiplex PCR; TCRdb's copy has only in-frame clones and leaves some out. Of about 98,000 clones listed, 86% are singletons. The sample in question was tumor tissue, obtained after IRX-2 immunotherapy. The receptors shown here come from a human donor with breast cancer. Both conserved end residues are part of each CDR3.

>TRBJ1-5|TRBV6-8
CASRRQGVQPQHF
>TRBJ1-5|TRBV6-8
CASNKLDRYNQPQHF
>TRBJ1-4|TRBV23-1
CASSLTGAATNEKLFF
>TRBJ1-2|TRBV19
CASSIESREIGYTF
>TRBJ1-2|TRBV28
CASRQQGPFYGYTF
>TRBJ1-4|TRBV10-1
CSQQGRTWTGDNEKLFF
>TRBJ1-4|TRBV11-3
CASNERGRTNEKLFF
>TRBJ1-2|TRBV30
CAWTRDKNGYTF
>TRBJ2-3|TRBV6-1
CASSEARGRTTDTQYF
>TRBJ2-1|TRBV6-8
CASSGSILTKTPPQFF
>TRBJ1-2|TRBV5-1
CASGTGTANYGYTF
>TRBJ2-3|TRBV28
CASSSFSGKPGTDTQYF
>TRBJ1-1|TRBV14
CASSHRTGTALEAFF
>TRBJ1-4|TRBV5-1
CASSSGVTATNEKLFF
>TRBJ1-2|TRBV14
CASSQGWRGGYTF
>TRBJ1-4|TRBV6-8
CAISDRRSATNEKLFF
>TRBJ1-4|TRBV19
CATGQGAYNEKLFF
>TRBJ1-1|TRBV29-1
CSVKAGTDTEAFF
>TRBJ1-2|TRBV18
CASSPTPWDRQYTF
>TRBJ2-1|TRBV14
CASSHRNQMVNEQFF
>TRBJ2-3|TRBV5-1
CASSFQLASTDTQYF
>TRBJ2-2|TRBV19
CASSRSYTGELFF
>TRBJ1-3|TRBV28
CASSTGGRGLGNTIYF
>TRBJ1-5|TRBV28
CASQVSNQPQHF
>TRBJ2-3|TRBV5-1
CASSLAASGKDTQYF
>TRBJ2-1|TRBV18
CASSPPGTGHNEQFF
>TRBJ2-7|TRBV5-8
CASSPGGARSYEQYF
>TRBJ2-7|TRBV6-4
CASSGPYEQYF
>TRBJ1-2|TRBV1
CASRGGDYGYTF
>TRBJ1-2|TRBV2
CASNVRGRGGYTF
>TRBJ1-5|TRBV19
CASSIVSGTGYQPQHF
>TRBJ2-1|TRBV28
CASSLPGGGRNEQFF
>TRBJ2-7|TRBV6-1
CASSEARVGVYEQYF
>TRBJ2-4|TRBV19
CASEDGGGAKNIQYF
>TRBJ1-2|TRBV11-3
CASSLLGGGDYGYTF
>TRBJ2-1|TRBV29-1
CSVGQASYNEQFF
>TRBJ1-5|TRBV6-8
CASSEHSDTPQHF
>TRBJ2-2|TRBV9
CASRRDLTGELFF
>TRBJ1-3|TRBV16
CASSADRVMDTIYF
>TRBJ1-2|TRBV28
CASSPLGYGYGYTF
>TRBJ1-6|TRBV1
CASSLPYSPLHF
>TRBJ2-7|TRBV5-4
CASSRQISYEQYF
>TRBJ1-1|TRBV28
CASSEPGDSNTEAFF
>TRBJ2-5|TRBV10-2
CASRPGRSGETQYF
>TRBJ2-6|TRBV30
CAWSVWGWGGRSSGANVLTF
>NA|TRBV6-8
CASSDRADSGNTIYF
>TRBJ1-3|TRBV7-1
CASRWDGRFSGNTIYF
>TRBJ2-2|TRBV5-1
CASSLLYGGDTGELFF
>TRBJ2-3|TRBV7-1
CASSHSGSGTDTQYF